These 17 T cell receptor beta chains were all obtained from the same sample, sequenced in a study of T cell repertoires in cytomegalovirus infection. These TCRs' antigens remain unknown. TCRdb independently ran MiXCR on the reads; one entry per CDR3 protein. The table records about 830,000 distinct CDR3 sequences, 32% of them present only once. The sample here was cultured CD8+ T cells from PBMCs, taken from culture after CMV antigen stimulation. The receptors were gathered from a human donor in good health (CMV status not recorded). Some clones in this sample may be carry-over from other donors' samples.

This clonotype appeared a few times. The gene calls are TRBV6-5 and TRBJ1-1, with 11 bases matching TRBD1. The V gene's germline CDR1 is MNHEY and CDR2 SVGAGI. The CDR3 has 15 amino acids. J was trimmed by 5 bases and V by 5 bases; bases with no gene match: 7. The CDR3 loop is CASSARDRGWTEAFF. The CDR3 coding sequence is TGTGCCAGCAGTGCCAGGGACAGGGGGTGGACTGAAGCTTTCTTT.

This clonotype was seen repeatedly, ten times or more. V gene TRBV7-6 combines with J gene TRBJ1-5; no firm D call. V lost 2 bases, J lost 1 base, and 9 bases lay in between. CDR1 SGHVS and CDR2 FNYEAQ come from the germline V gene. This CDR3 has 15 residues. The CDR3 coding sequence is TGTGCCAGCAGCTTATCGGATACCAGCAATCAGCCCCAGCATTTT. This encodes CASSLSDTSNQPQHF.

This clonotype was seen only a few times. The V call is TRBV7-8, the J call TRBJ2-6; D could derive from TRBD1 or TRBD2 (5 bases each). Trimming removed 3 bases at V and 2 bases at J, with 11 bases between. Germline lookup yields CDR1 SGHVS and CDR2 FQNEAQ. This CDR3 is 16 amino acids long. The CDR3 DNA sequence: TGTGCCAGCAGCTTGGGGCAGGGAGCTGGGGCCAACGTCCTGACTTTC. It yields the protein CASSLGQGAGANVLTF.

The chain uses TRBV6-1 and TRBJ2-1; TRBD2 aligns across 10 bases. With V trimmed by 5 bases and J by 7 bases, 8 bases remained unmatched. The germline V gene has CDR1 MNHNS and CDR2 SASEGT. The CDR3 has 15 residues. CDR3: CASSISGGSGNEQFF. The DNA for the CDR3 is TGTGCCAGCAGTATTAGCGGGGGGAGTGGTAATGAGCAGTTCTTC.

The chain combines TRBV6-2 or TRBV6-3 with TRBJ1-5, with no clear D. The CDR3 is 16 amino acids. V was trimmed by 2 bases and J by 6 bases, leaving 17 bases between them. Germline V gene data show CDR1 as MNHEY and CDR2 as SVGEGT. CDR3 sequence (DNA): TGTGCCAGCAGTTACGACGAGTCTATGGAGGGTCAGCCCCAGCATTTT. Translation: CASSYDESMEGQPQHF.

This clonotype turned up a few times. The gene calls are TRBV4-1 and TRBJ2-1, with TRBD2 identical over 7 bases. Germline V gene sequence: CDR1 MGHRA, CDR2 YSYEKL. This CDR3 comprises 17 residues. The J segment lost 6 bases and the V segment lost 0 bases, leaving 11 bases of the junction unmatched. The CDR3 reads CASSQDTRTSAVNEQFF. DNA for the CDR3: TGCGCCAGCAGCCAAGATACCCGGACTAGTGCCGTCAATGAGCAGTTCTTC.

This clonotype showed up just a few times. The chain employs TRBV27 and TRBJ1-2; D is ambiguous. The V end lost 10 bases, the J end lost 8 bases, and 14 bases lay between the germline ends. Germline values: CDR1 MNHEY, CDR2 SMNVEV (reference sequence). The CDR3 has 11 residues. DNA of the CDR3: TGTGCCACCTCTGCGGGGAGAGGCTACACCTTC. Amino acid sequence: CATSAGRGYTF.

V and J are TRBV19 and TRBJ1-3; D might be TRBD1 (6 bases). Germline V gene data show CDR1 as LNHDA and CDR2 as SQIVND (reference sequence). This CDR3 has 15 amino acids. The V gene lost 6 bases and the J gene lost 3 bases, with 15 bases spanning the gap. CDR3 nucleotides: TGTGCCAGTAGCGAGGACAGCGACGGTGGAAACACCATATATTTT. This codes for CASSEDSDGGNTIYF. The variable domain in full, completed from reference TRBV19 and TRBJ1-3, reads DGGITQSPKYLFRKEGQNVTLSCEQNLNHDAMYWYRQDPGQGLRLIYYSQIVNDFQKGDIAEGYSVSREKKESFPLTVTSAQKNPTAFYLCASSEDSDGGNTIYFGEGSWLTVV.

The chain links TRBV7-4 to TRBJ1-1; D gene uncertain. The germline gives CDR1 SGHVT, CDR2 SQSDAQ. Deletions cut 5 bases from V and 3 bases from J, with 16 bases between. CDR3 length: 15 amino acids. The DNA for the CDR3 is TGTGCCAGCAGCCAATGGGTGGGAGTGGACACTGAAGCTTTCTTT. It encodes CASSQWVGVDTEAFF.

The rearrangement joins TRBV7-9 to TRBJ2-7, with 16 bases lining up with TRBD2. The CDR3 is 14 amino acids. Germline loops: CDR1 SEHNR, CDR2 FQNEAQ (reference sequence). CDR3 in amino acids: CDSGTSGGAYEQYV. Here the CDR3 DNA reads TGTGACAGCGGGACTAGCGGGGGGGCCTACGAGCAGTACGTC.

The V gene is TRBV7-9, the J gene TRBJ2-3; the match to TRBD2 covers 8 bases. The CDR3 totals 16 residues. V was pared by 5 bases and J by 2 bases, with 9 bases of the junction left unmatched. Germline loops: CDR1 SEHNR, CDR2 FQNEAQ (reference sequence). The CDR3 region is CASSAYSGGSTDTQYF. The CDR3 coding sequence is TGTGCCAGCAGCGCCTACAGCGGGGGATCCACAGATACGCAGTATTTT.

The chain carries TRBV18 and TRBJ2-1, with TRBD2 as a possible D gene (6 bases). The CDR3 extends over 15 amino acids. Germline V gene sequence: CDR1 KGHSH, CDR2 LQKENI. V was clipped by 8 bases and J by 8 bases, with 22 bases between them. The CDR3 here is CASARRDLKGYEQFF. The CDR3 bases are TGTGCCAGCGCGCGTCGGGACTTAAAGGGTTATGAGCAGTTCTTC.

Regarding this clonotype: An end of the junction differs from the germline gene, which may be a read error. The chain links TRBV7-7 to TRBJ1-4; 8 bases fit TRBD1. This CDR3 spans 15 amino acids. CDR1 SSHAT and CDR2 FNYEAQ come from the germline V gene (reference sequence). In DNA form, the CDR3 reads TGTGCTAGCACCCTTGGGACAGGAACTAATGAAAAACTGTTTTTT. The encoded protein is CASTLGTGTNEKLFF. Full variable domain (missing parts from reference TRBV7-7 and TRBJ1-4): GAGVSQSPRYKVTKRGQDVTLRCDPISSHATLYWYQQALGQGPEFLTYFNYEAQPDKSGLPSDRFSAERPEGSISTLTIQRTEQRDSAMYRCASTLGTGTNEKLFFGSGTQLSVL.

The chain couples TRBV19 to TRBJ2-2; D gene ambiguous. The CDR3 spans 13 residues. V was pared by 7 bases and J by 4 bases, with 10 bases between. Germline CDR1 and CDR2: LNHDA and SQIVND (reference sequence). The CDR3 loop reads CASINSPTGELFF. As DNA, the CDR3 is TGTGCCAGTATTAACAGCCCCACCGGGGAGCTGTTTTTT.

This clonotype was recorded many times. The chain has TRBV9 and TRBJ1-2, with 8 bases identical to TRBD1. The germline CDR1 and CDR2 sequences are SGDLS and YYNGEE. This CDR3 region has 16 residues. V lost 0 bases and J lost 4; bases outside the gene matches: 8. Written as DNA, the CDR3 is TGTGCCAGCAGCGTAGAGGCAGGGGGCTTGAGCTATGGCTACACCTTC. Its protein is CASSVEAGGLSYGYTF.

This clonotype was picked up many times. The chain carries TRBV7-8 and TRBJ2-1; D may be TRBD1 or TRBD2 (5 bases each). Germline V gene data show CDR1 as SGHVS and CDR2 as FQNEAQ. With 1 base removed from V and 4 bases from J, the gap between germline ends came to 14 bases. CDR3 length equals 16 residues. CDR3 bases: TGTGCCAGCAGCTTAGTTGACAGCGGTTATTACAATGAGCAGTTCTTC. Translation gives CASSLVDSGYYNEQFF.

On this clonotype: The germline gene is not matched at one end of the junction; a read error may be the cause. The rearrangement joins TRBV10-3 to TRBJ2-1; tentative D call: TRBD1 (6 bases). Germline V CDR1 and CDR2: ENHRY, SYGVKD. This CDR3 is built from 12 residues. CDR3 amino acids: CAISESTTGTVF. For the CDR3, the DNA is TGTGCCATCAGTGAGTCGACCACAGGGACCGTCTTC.